A single sample gave rise to the 15 T cell receptor beta chains below, sequenced in a study of early T cells in non-severe SARS-CoV-2 infection. In TCRdb, the 5' RACE reads were re-called with MiXCR into one record per CDR3 protein. The table records tens of thousands of distinct CDR3 sequences, about 5.3% of them present only once. The sample consisted of whole blood. These receptors originate from an adult who was a healthcare worker with PCR-confirmed SARS-CoV-2 infection or an uninfected control (not recorded which).

On this clonotype: Being one base from a much bigger clone, this may be a read error. The CDR3 spells CASSIPQGAPFYGYSF. The CDR3 DNA is TGTGCCAGTAGTATTCCCCAGGGGGCTCCCTTCTATGGCTACTCCTTC. The V call is TRBV19, the J call TRBJ1-2, with 8 bases identical to TRBD1. Per the germline V gene, CDR1 is LNHDA and CDR2 is SQIVND (reference sequence). There are 16 residues in the CDR3.

Many counts were recorded for this clonotype. The chain joins TRBV7-9 to TRBJ2-1; D uncertain. The CDR3 contains 11 residues. The V end lost 7 bases, the J end lost 4 bases, and 5 bases lay between the germline ends. Germline V lookup: CDR1 SEHNR, CDR2 FQNEAQ (reference sequence). The CDR3 loop reads CASTTYNEQFF. CDR3 nucleotides: TGTGCCAGCACAACGTACAATGAGCAGTTCTTC.

This clonotype was seen repeatedly, ten times or more. The chain uses TRBV11-3 and TRBJ1-1; possible D gene TRBD1, 5 bases. The V gene's germline CDR1 is SGHNT and CDR2 YENEEA. The CDR3 has 14 residues. V lost 0 bases, J lost 7 bases, and 12 bases lay in between. The chain's CDR3 is CASSLEDGRGEAFF. For the CDR3, the DNA is TGTGCCAGCAGCTTAGAGGACGGGAGGGGTGAAGCTTTCTTT. Based on the CDR3 plus reference TRBV11-3 and TRBJ1-1, the full variable domain is EAGVVQSPRYKIIEKKQPVAFWCNPISGHNTLYWYLQNLGQGPELLIRYENEEAVDDSQLPKDRFSAERLKGVDSTLKIQPAELGDSAVYLCASSLEDGRGEAFFGQGTRLTVV.

This clonotype was counted ten times or more. V and J are TRBV29-1 and TRBJ2-1, with TRBD2 matching over 9 bases. CDR3 length equals 19 residues. V lost 6 bases to trimming and J lost 4 bases; unmatched junction nucleotides: 22. Germline-derived CDR1 and CDR2 are SQVTM and ANQGSEA. CDR3 sequence: CSVRRGTSSHSLFYNEQFF. The CDR3, as DNA: TGCAGCGTGCGACGTGGGACTAGCTCCCACTCCCTCTTTTACAATGAGCAGTTCTTC.

This clonotype was seen many times. The rearrangement links TRBV6-5 to TRBJ2-7, with TRBD2 matching over 12 bases. CDR1 and CDR2 from the germline V gene are MNHEY and SVGAGI. Trimming took 0 bases from V and 4 from J; bases not matched to a gene: 4. The length of the CDR3 is 16 residues. The CDR3 reads CASSYSTSGRGYEQYF. The CDR3 bases are TGTGCCAGCAGTTACTCGACTAGCGGGAGAGGGTACGAGCAGTACTTC.

This clonotype came up many times. J is TRBJ2-5 and V is TRBV18, with TRBD2 identical over 7 bases. Germline-derived CDR1 and CDR2 are KGHSH and LQKENI. V was pared by 1 base and J by 1 base, with 6 bases of the junction left unmatched. This CDR3 has 16 residues. The CDR3 coding sequence is TGTGCCAGCTCACCACAGGCGGGAGAAGGCCAAGAGACCCAGTACTTC. Encoded protein: CASSPQAGEGQETQYF.

This clonotype was seen a few times. The genes are TRBV7-2 and TRBJ2-7; D possibly corresponds to TRBD2 (5 bases). The CDR3 totals 15 residues. CDR1 is SGHTA and CDR2 is FQGNSA in the germline V gene. Trimming cost V 6 bases and J 4 bases, with 19 bases left between them. The CDR3 nucleotides read TGTGCCAGCAGTCCGGCTAGCTCCGCTATATACGAGCAGTACTTC. Amino acids: CASSPASSAIYEQYF.

This clonotype was counted at least ten times. The genes are TRBV11-2 and TRBJ2-1; possibly TRBD2 for D (7 bases). V was shortened by 6 bases and J by 0 bases, with 18 bases between the two germline ends. This CDR3 has 17 amino acids. Germline V gives CDR1 SGHAT, CDR2 FQNNGV. The CDR3: CASRISGGGSSYNEQFF. CDR3 DNA: TGTGCCAGCAGAATTTCGGGCGGGGGCAGCTCCTACAATGAGCAGTTCTTC.

In its sample, this clonotype was seen many times. The chain recombines TRBV20-1 with TRBJ2-7; 11 bases agree with TRBD2. The CDR3 covers 15 residues. With V trimmed by 6 bases and J by 0 bases, 7 bases remained unmatched. Germline V gives CDR1 DFQATT, CDR2 SNEGSKA (reference sequence). CDR3 DNA sequence: TGCAGTGCCACGACTAGCGGGGACCTCTCCTACGAGCAGTACTTC. Translation gives CSATTSGDLSYEQYF.

The CDR3 loop is CASTSGSYEQYF. The CDR3 DNA reads as TGTGCCAGTACTAGCGGAAGCTACGAGCAGTACTTC. The V and J genes are TRBV28 and TRBJ2-7; 8 bases map to TRBD2. Germline V gene data show CDR1 as MDHEN and CDR2 as SYDVKM. The CDR3 covers 12 residues. V shed 9 bases and J 3 bases; nucleotides not matched to a gene: 4.

Ten or more counts support this clonotype. This rearrangement joins TRBV20-1 to TRBJ1-1, with a possible D match to TRBD1 (6 bases). Deletions cut 2 bases from V and 6 bases from J, with 19 bases between. The length of the CDR3 is 15 residues. Germline values: CDR1 DFQATT, CDR2 SNEGSKA (reference sequence). The CDR3: CSARWDRRAGAEAFF. In DNA form, the CDR3 reads TGCAGTGCTAGATGGGATAGGAGGGCAGGGGCTGAAGCTTTCTTT.

This clonotype was counted many times. The CDR3 region has the DNA TGTGCCAGCAGCATACAGGGGCCGAACACAGATACGCAGTATTTT. It yields the protein CASSIQGPNTDTQYF. The chain joins TRBV2 to TRBJ2-3; the match to TRBD1 covers 7 bases. CDR1 is SNHLY, CDR2 FYNNEI, per germline. V lost 6 bases and J lost 2; bases outside the gene matches: 8. The CDR3 is 15 amino acids.

This clonotype has at least ten counts. The genes are TRBV6-1 and TRBJ1-1; D may be TRBD1 (5 bases). Per the germline V gene, CDR1 is MNHNS and CDR2 is SASEGT. Trimming pared 4 bases from V and 11 bases from J, leaving 20 bases between. The CDR3 is 14 residues long. As DNA, the CDR3 is TGTGCCAGCAGTGTCGCGGCGGGGGTGGACTTCGCTTTCTTT. Amino acids: CASSVAAGVDFAFF.

The V gene is TRBV3-1, the J gene TRBJ2-5, with TRBD2 identical over 8 bases. V dropped 5 bases and J dropped 5; count of bases not matched to a gene: 7. The germline CDR1 and CDR2 sequences are LGHDT and YNNKEL (reference sequence). The CDR3 is 14 amino acids. This CDR3 reads CASSWRLAMETQYF. CDR3 sequence (DNA): TGTGCCAGCAGCTGGCGACTAGCGATGGAGACCCAGTACTTC.

The rearrangement joins TRBV5-1 to TRBJ1-1; 8 bases map to TRBD1. This CDR3 spans 16 amino acids. Per germline, CDR1 SGHRS and CDR2 YFSETQ. V lost 4 bases, J lost 0 bases, and 8 bases stayed unmatched. The CDR3 region is CASSLTSQGVNTEAFF. CDR3 bases: TGCGCCAGCAGCCTGACATCACAGGGGGTGAACACTGAAGCTTTCTTT.